The 32 T cell receptor beta chains in this list originate from one sample, sequenced in a study of cytomegalovirus exposure and HLA in healthy donors. PCR involved 60 Vbeta and 13 Jbeta primers. The assay was immunoSEQ multiplex PCR, and TCRdb's table has in-frame clones only and misses some. The sample records over 150,000 clones, around four fifths being singletons. Sequenced sample: PBMCs. The receptors stem from a woman in her forties or fifties in good health and CMV-seropositive.

In its sample, this clone was seen a few times. This chain uses TRBV15 with TRBJ2-2; D is unresolved. Trimming removed 5 bases from V and 7 bases from J, with 8 bases in between. This CDR3 spans 12 amino acids. Germline assignment: CDR1 LNHNV and CDR2 YYDKDF (reference sequence). CDR3 sequence: CATSPQVGELFF. CDR3 sequence (DNA): TGTGCCACCAGCCCACAAGTCGGGGAGCTGTTTTTT.

The chain employs TRBV7-6 and TRBJ1-1, with D perhaps matching TRBD1 (6 bases). Trimming took 1 base from V and 12 from J, leaving 12 bases between them. CDR3 length: 12 residues. The germline V gene has CDR1 SGHVS and CDR2 FNYEAQ. CDR3 sequence: CASSLGQGQTFF. CDR3 bases: TGTGCCAGCAGCTTAGGGCAGGGGCAAACTTTCTTT.

This CDR3 is CASSFSTSGATYEQYF. The CDR3 DNA follows: TGTGCCAGCAGCTTCTCGACTAGCGGTGCCACCTACGAGCAGTACTTC. The rearrangement joins TRBV7-6 to TRBJ2-7; TRBD2 matches 9 bases. The CDR3 is made up of 16 amino acids. Unmatched junction bases numbered 8, after V lost 3 bases and J lost 2 bases. From germline, CDR1 is SGHVS and CDR2 FNYEAQ.

The CDR3 DNA sequence: TGTGCCAGCTCACCATCATTGGGGGCGGACACTGAAGCTTTCTTT. Its translation: CASSPSLGADTEAFF. The genes are TRBV18 and TRBJ1-1, with D maybe TRBD1 (6 bases). The CDR3 totals 15 residues. Trimming took 2 bases from V and 3 from J, leaving 13 bases between them. Per germline, CDR1 KGHSH and CDR2 LQKENI.

The V gene is TRBV19, the J gene TRBJ1-1; D gene ambiguous. CDR1 and CDR2 from the germline V gene are LNHDA and SQIVND (reference sequence). The CDR3 runs 11 residues. Deletions cut 3 bases from V and 5 bases from J, with 4 bases between. CDR3 in DNA: TGTGCCAGTAGTATGAGAACTGAAGCTTTCTTT. Translated: CASSMRTEAFF.

Concerning this clone itself: One end of the junction is discordant with germline, which a read error may explain. CDR3 sequence (DNA): TGCACCAGCAGCCAGAACCCAGCCACAGGGCAGCACAACACCATATATTTT. It translates to CTSSQNPATGQHNTIYF. The rearrangement links TRBV4-1 to TRBJ1-3; D is possibly TRBD1 (6 bases). The CDR3 extends over 17 amino acids. The germline gives CDR1 MGHRA, CDR2 YSYEKL.

The chain combines TRBV5-1 with TRBJ2-6; 7 nucleotides match TRBD1. This CDR3 has 19 residues. The V and J ends lost 1 base and 0 bases, in that order; junction bases with no gene match: 10. Germline CDR1 SGHRS, CDR2 YFSETQ. The DNA of the CDR3 is TGCGCCAGCAGCTTGATTACAGGGGTCAGGATCTCTGGGGCCAACGTCCTGACTTTC. Protein sequence: CASSLITGVRISGANVLTF.

The chain is built from TRBV6-6 and TRBJ1-2, with 7 bases aligning to TRBD1. V lost 2 bases, J lost 6 bases, and 9 bases stayed unmatched. The CDR3 consists of 15 residues. Germline V gene lookup returns CDR1 MNHNY and CDR2 SVGAGI (reference sequence). CDR3 sequence: CASSYRAGGLDGYTF. For the CDR3, the DNA is TGTGCCAGCAGTTACCGGGCAGGGGGTCTGGATGGCTACACCTTC.

The V call is TRBV15, the J call TRBJ1-6, with a tentative D call TRBD1 (5 bases). The V gene lost 5 bases and the J gene lost 10 bases, with 18 bases spanning the gap. The germline V gene has CDR1 LNHNV and CDR2 YYDKDF (reference sequence). This CDR3 has 15 amino acids. CDR3 region: CATSVSRAAESPLHF. DNA for the CDR3: TGTGCCACCAGCGTCTCCAGGGCAGCAGAATCACCCCTCCACTTT.

The J gene is TRBJ1-2, the V gene TRBV5-1; D is undetermined. Between the trimmed V and J ends, which lost 3 bases and 3 bases, there was a span of 3 bases. The CDR3 totals 11 residues. CDR1 SGHRS and CDR2 YFSETQ come from the germline V gene. In DNA, the CDR3 is TGCGCCAGCAGCTCCGACTATGGCTACACCTTC. Protein product: CASSSDYGYTF.

This chain uses TRBV6-5 with TRBJ1-2, with TRBD1 as a possible D gene (5 bases). The germline V gene has CDR1 MNHEY and CDR2 SVGAGI. The CDR3 extends over 13 amino acids. V lost 5 bases and J 2 bases, leaving 9 bases between the germline ends. CDR3 protein: CASSTGGNYGYTF. The CDR3 bases are TGTGCCAGCAGTACTGGGGGGAACTATGGCTACACCTTC.

The chain couples TRBV30 to TRBJ2-1, with 7 bases matching TRBD2. The CDR3 contains 15 residues. The germline gives CDR1 GTSNPN, CDR2 SVGIG (reference sequence). V lost 5 bases and J lost 5; bases outside the gene matches: 12. DNA for the CDR3: TGTGCCTGGGATGGTTTCTGGGGGGGGGACAATGAGCAGTTCTTC. Protein: CAWDGFWGGDNEQFF. The whole variable domain, remainder taken from reference TRBV30 and TRBJ2-1, is SQTIHQWPATLVQPVGSPLSLECTVEGTSNPNLYWYRQAAGRGLQLLFYSVGIGQISSEVPQNLSASRPQDRQFILSSKKLLLSDSGFYLCAWDGFWGGDNEQFFGPGTRLTVL.

CDR3 DNA sequence: TGCGCCAGCAGCTCTGACAGGGGGCCGGAGTTTGGCTACACCTTC. Amino acid sequence: CASSSDRGPEFGYTF. The rearrangement links TRBV5-1 to TRBJ1-2; the match to TRBD1 covers 10 bases. Germline values: CDR1 SGHRS, CDR2 YFSETQ. Trimming took 3 bases from V and 7 from J; bases not matched to a gene: 9. There are 15 residues in the CDR3.

This clone came up a few times. The chain uses TRBV6-1 and TRBJ2-1, with unresolved D. V lost 5 bases, J lost 15 bases, and 17 bases lay in between. The CDR3 is made up of 12 amino acids. Germline CDR1 is MNHNS and CDR2 is SASEGT. CDR3 sequence (DNA): TGTGCCAGCAGTCCTTCCAGGTTAAGTCCGTTCTTC. This encodes CASSPSRLSPFF.

This clone showed up just once. The CDR3 region has the DNA TGTGCCAGCAGCGAGGGACAGGAAGTGTCACCCCTCCACTTT. Residues: CASSEGQEVSPLHF. The chain uses TRBV7-8 and TRBJ1-6, with TRBD1 matching over 8 bases. The CDR3 extends over 14 amino acids. The trim removed 5 bases at V and 10 bases at J, leaving 7 bases unmatched. CDR1 is SGHVS and CDR2 is FQNEAQ in the germline V gene.

The rearrangement joins TRBV9 to TRBJ2-2, with TRBD1 as a possible D gene (8 bases). Germline loops: CDR1 SGDLS, CDR2 YYNGEE. CDR3 length: 14 residues. Trimming shortened V by 10 bases and J by 6 bases, and 19 bases separated the two germline ends. The CDR3 reads CASANRGGPGELFF. The DNA for the CDR3 is TGTGCCTCCGCTAACAGGGGGGGTCCCGGGGAGCTGTTTTTT.

This chain connects TRBV5-6 to TRBJ2-6, with D tentatively TRBD1 (6 bases). V was pared by 5 bases and J by 2 bases, with 14 bases between. Germline CDR1 is SGHDT and CDR2 is YYEEEE. This CDR3 spans 16 amino acids. CDR3 sequence (DNA): TGTGCCAGCAGTTTTCCGACAGGACCTGGGGCCAACGTCCTGACTTTC. Translating gives CASSFPTGPGANVLTF.

This clone appeared many times. J is TRBJ1-1 and V is TRBV5-1; 9 bases fit TRBD1. The trim removed 2 bases at V and 3 bases at J, leaving 5 bases unmatched. CDR1 is SGHRS and CDR2 is YFSETQ in the germline V gene. The CDR3 consists of 15 residues. The CDR3 DNA sequence: TGCGCCAGCAGCTTCGGGGACAGGGTAGACACTGAAGCTTTCTTT. It encodes CASSFGDRVDTEAFF.

V gene TRBV5-1 combines with J gene TRBJ2-3; 7 nucleotides match TRBD2. This CDR3 contains 16 residues. Trimming removed 0 bases from V and 1 base from J; junction bases left unmatched: 5. Germline V CDR1 and CDR2: SGHRS, YFSETQ. The chain's CDR3 is CASSLGRGGGTDTQYF. In DNA, the CDR3 is TGCGCCAGCAGCTTGGGTCGTGGGGGGGGCACAGATACGCAGTATTTT.

The V gene is TRBV6-1, the J gene TRBJ1-5, with a possible D match to TRBD1 (6 bases). CDR3 length equals 15 residues. Germline CDR1 and CDR2: MNHNS and SASEGT. The V end was cut by 7 bases, the J end by 0 bases, with 13 bases between. The CDR3 coding sequence is TGTGCCAGCACTCGGACAGCGTATAGCAATCAGCCCCAGCATTTT. Its translation is CASTRTAYSNQPQHF.

The chain employs TRBV5-6 and TRBJ1-5, with unresolved D. Trimming shortened V by 3 bases and J by 9 bases, and 16 bases separated the two germline ends. Germline V gene lookup returns CDR1 SGHDT and CDR2 YYEEEE. This CDR3 region has 14 residues. The CDR3 DNA is TGTGCCAGCAGCTCTTTCGACCCCGGGAGGCCCCAGCATTTT. Encoded protein: CASSSFDPGRPQHF.

CDR3: CAWVATDTQYF. CDR3 DNA: TGTGCCTGGGTAGCCACAGATACGCAGTATTTT. The chain links TRBV30 to TRBJ2-3; no reliable D call. Trimming removed 5 bases from V and 2 bases from J, with 5 bases in between. This CDR3 has 11 amino acids. CDR1 and CDR2 from the germline V gene are GTSNPN and SVGIG (reference sequence).

The genes are TRBV4-1 and TRBJ1-2; D gene uncertain. Germline V lookup: CDR1 MGHRA, CDR2 YSYEKL. Trimming stripped 0 bases from V and 7 bases from J, with 9 bases between. CDR3 length: 13 residues. CDR3 in DNA: TGCGCCAGCAGCCAAGAATATCAGGCTGGCTACACCTTC. Translating gives CASSQEYQAGYTF.

In DNA, the CDR3 is TGTGCCAGCAGTGAAGATAGGGGTTTGGTCTCTGGGGCCAACGTCCTGACTTTC. This sequence encodes CASSEDRGLVSGANVLTF. The chain uses TRBV2 and TRBJ2-6; D is possibly TRBD1 (5 bases). With 1 base removed from V and 0 bases from J, the gap between germline ends came to 13 bases. There are 18 residues in the CDR3. Germline V lookup: CDR1 SNHLY, CDR2 FYNNEI.

This clone has just one count. This chain connects TRBV6-1 to TRBJ2-7, with 10 bases matching TRBD1. The germline CDR1 and CDR2 sequences are MNHNS and SASEGT. The CDR3 has 15 residues. The V and J ends lost 4 bases and 3 bases, in that order; junction bases with no gene match: 6. This CDR3 is CASSAWTGGYYEQYF. The DNA for the CDR3 is TGTGCCAGCAGTGCATGGACAGGGGGTTACTACGAGCAGTACTTC.

This clone has more than one count but fewer than ten. This sequence joins TRBV19 and TRBJ1-2, with D possibly being TRBD1 (6 bases). CDR1 LNHDA and CDR2 SQIVND come from the germline V gene (reference sequence). V lost 7 bases to trimming and J lost 0 bases, with 9 bases between them. CDR3 size: 13 residues. The CDR3 DNA follows: TGTGCCAGTAAAGGGGGATCTAACTATGGCTACACCTTC. This codes for CASKGGSNYGYTF.

This chain joins TRBV5-4 and TRBJ1-2; TRBD1 matches 9 bases. Germline values: CDR1 SGHNT, CDR2 YYREEE (reference sequence). V dropped 4 bases and J dropped 5; count of bases not matched to a gene: 9. The length of the CDR3 is 15 residues. CDR3 amino acids: CASSIPGTGPYGYTF. The DNA for the CDR3 is TGTGCCAGCAGCATACCCGGGACAGGGCCATATGGCTACACCTTC.

Details on this clone: At one end the junction does not follow the germline gene, possibly because of a read error. The rearrangement joins TRBV7-9 to TRBJ2-1; D possibly corresponds to TRBD1 (8 bases). Germline V lookup: CDR1 SEHNR, CDR2 FQNEAQ (reference sequence). The CDR3 contains 19 residues. The CDR3 is CSSSTLPSRGDRRNNEQFF. CDR3 bases: TGTTCCAGCAGCACCCTTCCCTCCCGGGGGGACAGGAGAAACAATGAGCAGTTCTTC.

Turning to this clone: At one of its ends the junction is not consistent with the germline gene, which may arise from a read error. This CDR3 is also generated by other DNA sequences in the sample. The genes are TRBV13 and TRBJ2-7, with 8 positions matching TRBD1. This CDR3 has 13 residues. Germline V gives CDR1 PRHDT, CDR2 FYEKMQ (reference sequence). Here the CDR3 reads CASSRRQGHEQYF. Here the CDR3 DNA reads TGTGCCAGCAGCCGCCGACAGGGGCACGAGCAGTACTTT. The full variable domain, rest sourced from reference TRBV13 and TRBJ2-7, is AAGVIQSPRHLIKEKRETATLKCYPIPRHDTVYWYQQGPGQDPQFLISFYEKMQSDKGSIPDRFSAQQFSDYHSELNMSSLELGDSALYFCASSRRQGHEQYFGPGTRLTVT.

V gene TRBV19 combines with J gene TRBJ1-3, with TRBD1 identical over 10 bases. The CDR3 loop spans 15 amino acids. Germline lookup yields CDR1 LNHDA and CDR2 SQIVND (reference sequence). Trimming removed 5 bases from V and 6 bases from J; junction bases left unmatched: 7. CDR3 nucleotide sequence: TGTGCCAGTAGTGAGGCCGGGACAGGGGTAAACACCATATATTTT. Protein: CASSEAGTGVNTIYF.

The rearrangement links TRBV5-1 to TRBJ2-7; 8 bases fit TRBD1. The CDR3 has 15 residues. V lost 2 bases to trimming and J lost 4 bases; unmatched junction nucleotides: 8. Germline assignment: CDR1 SGHRS and CDR2 YFSETQ. CDR3 region: CASSLGQGFKYEQYF. In DNA, the CDR3 is TGCGCCAGCAGCTTAGGACAGGGCTTCAAGTACGAGCAGTACTTC.

This clone was seen a handful of times. J is TRBJ2-2 and V is TRBV7-3, with D possibly TRBD2 on 5 matching bases. Per the germline V gene, CDR1 is SGHTA and CDR2 is FQGTGA. CDR3 length: 15 residues. Trimming took off 1 base at V and 5 bases at J, with 11 bases between the two ends. DNA of the CDR3: TGTGCCAGCAGCTTAAAGGGCCCGGGAACCGGGGAGCTGTTTTTT. Encoded protein: CASSLKGPGTGELFF.